What follows are 29 T cell receptor beta chains derived from one specimen sequenced in a study of cytomegalovirus exposure and HLA in healthy donors. The PCR had 60 Vbeta and 13 Jbeta primers. TCRdb's copy holds only in-frame clones and misses some; the assay was immunoSEQ multiplex PCR. In the table there are about 130,000 clones, 75% to 85% of which are singletons. The sample taken for sequencing was PBMCs. The receptors come from a male donor in good health and CMV-seronegative.

Notes on this clone: Relative to the germline gene, one junction end is altered; a read error may explain this. The genes are TRBV18 and TRBJ1-5; D is possibly TRBD1 (5 bases). CDR3 length: 16 residues. The germline gives CDR1 KGHSH, CDR2 LQKENI. CDR3 bases: TGTGCCAGCTCATCCGACAGCCGCCCTAGCGATCAGCCCCAGCATTTT. The encoded protein is CASSSDSRPSDQPQHF.

The chain carries TRBV7-6 and TRBJ1-2, with a tentative D call TRBD1 (6 bases). This CDR3 has 13 residues. The germline V gene has CDR1 SGHVS and CDR2 FNYEAQ. Trimming took off 1 base at V and 6 bases at J, with 9 bases between the two ends. Written as DNA, the CDR3 is TGTGCCAGCAGCTTAGAACAGGGACATGGCTACACCTTC. Its protein is CASSLEQGHGYTF.

This clone was recorded once. This chain links TRBV30 with TRBJ1-1; D unresolved. V lost 3 bases and J 6 bases, leaving 8 bases between the germline ends. CDR3 size: 11 residues. Germline CDR1 reads GTSNPN; CDR2 reads SVGIG (reference sequence). Here the CDR3 reads CAWSPRAEAFF. CDR3 sequence (DNA): TGTGCCTGGAGCCCTCGAGCTGAAGCTTTCTTT.

This chain uses TRBV5-4 with TRBJ1-2; no reliable D call. Germline V lookup: CDR1 SGHNT, CDR2 YYREEE (reference sequence). The V end lost 4 bases, the J end lost 0 bases, and 10 bases lay between the germline ends. This CDR3 region has 14 residues. CDR3 sequence: CASSRVPANYGYTF. The CDR3 nucleotides read TGTGCCAGCAGCCGGGTACCAGCTAACTATGGCTACACCTTC. The whole variable domain, remainder taken from reference TRBV5-4 and TRBJ1-2, is ETGVTQSPTHLIKTRGQQVTLRCSSQSGHNTVSWYQQALGQGPQFIFQYYREEENGRGNFPPRFSGLQFPNYSSELNVNALELDDSALYLCASSRVPANYGYTFGSGTRLTVV.

The genes are TRBV10-3 and TRBJ2-7; possibly TRBD2 for D (5 bases). Germline values: CDR1 ENHRY, CDR2 SYGVKD. V lost 7 bases, J lost 2 bases, and 12 bases lay in between. This CDR3 has 13 residues. DNA for the CDR3: TGTGCCATCACCCCAGACGGGGCCTACGAGCAGTACTTC. Protein: CAITPDGAYEQYF.

This chain joins TRBV6-1 and TRBJ2-2; no clear D gene. V was shortened by 6 bases and J by 7 bases, with 9 bases between the two germline ends. Per the germline V gene, CDR1 is MNHNS and CDR2 is SASEGT. CDR3 length: 12 residues. The CDR3 loop is CASRRIGGELFF. For the CDR3, the DNA is TGTGCCAGCAGGAGGATAGGCGGGGAGCTGTTTTTT.

V gene TRBV11-3 combines with J gene TRBJ1-1; D gene uncertain. The length of the CDR3 is 15 residues. V lost 1 base and J 4 bases, leaving 13 bases between the germline ends. From germline, CDR1 is SGHNT and CDR2 YENEEA. CDR3 nucleotide sequence: TGTGCCAGCAGCTTAGGGGCCGAGGGTGGCACTGAAGCTTTCTTT. This sequence encodes CASSLGAEGGTEAFF.

V is TRBV7-6 and J is TRBJ2-3; D might be TRBD1 (5 bases). CDR3 length: 16 residues. Per the germline V gene, CDR1 is SGHVS and CDR2 is FNYEAQ. V was clipped by 1 base and J by 4 bases, with 15 bases between them. CDR3 DNA: TGTGCCAGCAGCTTAGGGGGCAGGGTGGGCTCAGATACGCAGTATTTT. This gives the protein CASSLGGRVGSDTQYF.

The rearrangement joins TRBV4-1 to TRBJ2-5; weak D call: TRBD1 (6 bases). The J call may be mistaken, given a closer DNA end match to TRBJ2-7. This CDR3 contains 13 residues. Germline CDR1 and CDR2: MGHRA and YSYEKL. The CDR3 region is CASSRGQNYEQYF. The DNA for the CDR3 is TGCGCCAGCAGCCGGGGACAAAATTACGAGCAGTACTTC.

This chain's CDR3 is CASKGEGYEQYF. Written as DNA, the CDR3 is TGTGCCAGCAAAGGGGAGGGGTACGAGCAGTACTTC. The chain couples TRBV2 to TRBJ2-5; TRBD2 matches 7 bases. The better agreement between TRBJ2-7 and the DNA end casts doubt on the J call. Germline CDR1 and CDR2: SNHLY and FYNNEI. The CDR3 totals 12 residues.

The rearrangement uses TRBV18 and TRBJ2-3; D perhaps matches TRBD1 (5 bases). V dropped 3 bases and J dropped 0 bases, with 10 bases sitting between them. CDR1 is KGHSH, CDR2 LQKENI, per germline. This CDR3 contains 15 residues. The CDR3: CASSPLTASTDTQYF. The CDR3 DNA follows: TGTGCCAGCTCACCGCTGACAGCTAGCACAGATACGCAGTATTTT.

The rearrangement links TRBV15 to TRBJ2-2; D not resolved. Germline V gene sequence: CDR1 LNHNV, CDR2 YYDKDF (reference sequence). The CDR3 covers 16 residues. V was clipped by 0 bases and J by 1 base, with 9 bases between them. The CDR3 spells CATSRDTPGNTGELFF. DNA for the CDR3: TGTGCCACCAGCAGAGATACGCCCGGGAACACCGGGGAGCTGTTTTTT. Full variable domain (outside the CDR3, taken from reference TRBV15 and TRBJ2-2): DAMVIQNPRYQVTQFGKPVTLSCSQTLNHNVMYWYQQKSSQAPKLLFHYYDKDFNNEADTPDNFQSRRPNTSFCFLDIRSPGLGDTAMYLCATSRDTPGNTGELFFGEGSRLTVL.

A single count supports this clone. CDR3 loop: CASRGTSVSYNEQFF. As DNA, the CDR3 is TGTGCCAGCCGCGGGACTAGCGTTTCCTACAATGAGCAGTTCTTC. The V and J genes are TRBV6-6 and TRBJ2-1; 10 bases match TRBD2. J lost 1 base, V lost 8 bases, and 5 bases had no gene match. The CDR3 has 15 amino acids. The germline V gene has CDR1 MNHNY and CDR2 SVGAGI (reference sequence).

This chain joins TRBV30 and TRBJ1-2; unclear D gene. CDR3 length: 11 residues. V was pared by 0 bases and J by 8 bases, with 7 bases between. The germline V gene has CDR1 GTSNPN and CDR2 SVGIG (reference sequence). Here the CDR3 reads CAWSVLVGYTF. DNA of the CDR3: TGTGCCTGGAGTGTACTGGTGGGCTACACCTTC.

The V call is TRBV6-5, the J call TRBJ1-5; 8 bases map to TRBD1. Trimming at V came to 5 bases and at J to 6 bases, leaving 6 bases not matched to a gene. The CDR3 covers 14 residues. Germline V gene lookup returns CDR1 MNHEY and CDR2 SVGAGI. Here the CDR3 reads CASSRQGIGQPQHF. The DNA of the CDR3 is TGTGCCAGCAGTAGACAGGGGATCGGTCAGCCCCAGCATTTT.

V gene TRBV7-9 combines with J gene TRBJ2-2, with D perhaps TRBD2 (7 bases). Trimming pared 2 bases from V and 5 bases from J, leaving 18 bases between. This CDR3 spans 17 amino acids. CDR1 is SEHNR and CDR2 is FQNEAQ in the germline V gene (reference sequence). CDR3 residues: CASSLNRGGRRTGELFF. In DNA form, the CDR3 reads TGTGCCAGCAGCTTAAACCGCGGGGGCCGCCGGACCGGGGAGCTGTTTTTT. The full variable domain, in which reference TRBV7-9 and TRBJ2-2 provide the parts outside the CDR3, is DTGVSQNPRHKITKRGQNVTFRCDPISEHNRLYWYRQTLGQGPEFLTYFQNEAQLEKSRLLSDRFSAERPKGSFSTLEIQRTEQGDSAMYLCASSLNRGGRRTGELFFGEGSRLTVL.

J is TRBJ2-3 and V is TRBV11-3; tentative D call: TRBD2 (6 bases). CDR1 is SGHNT and CDR2 is YENEEA in the germline V gene. V lost 5 bases and J 2 bases, leaving 11 bases between the germline ends. The CDR3 sequence is 14 residues long. The CDR3 DNA reads as TGTGCCAGCAGCCCCCGGGGGAACACAGATACGCAGTATTTT. Translation: CASSPRGNTDTQYF.

The chain recombines TRBV19 with TRBJ1-2; the match to TRBD1 covers 8 bases. V lost 3 bases and J lost 1; bases outside the gene matches: 7. Germline CDR1 and CDR2: LNHDA and SQIVND (reference sequence). CDR3 length: 16 residues. CDR3 in DNA: TGTGCCAGTAGTATGGCAAGACAGGGGCTTAACTATGGCTACACCTTC. Its translation: CASSMARQGLNYGYTF.

J is TRBJ1-4 and V is TRBV7-2; 8 bases align to TRBD1. The V gene's germline CDR1 is SGHTA and CDR2 FQGNSA. The ends lost 3 bases at V and 3 bases at J; junction bases unmatched: 0. CDR3 length equals 14 residues. The CDR3 here is CASSLTGANEKLFF. CDR3 bases: TGTGCCAGCAGCTTGACAGGGGCTAATGAAAAACTGTTTTTT. The whole variable domain, filled in from reference TRBV7-2 and TRBJ1-4, reads GAGVSQSPSNKVTEKGKDVELRCDPISGHTALYWYRQSLGQGLEFLIYFQGNSAPDKSGLPSDRFSAERTGGSVSTLTIQRTQQEDSAVYLCASSLTGANEKLFFGSGTQLSVL.

The chain is built from TRBV6-4 and TRBJ2-5, with D maybe TRBD1 (6 bases). V was clipped by 3 bases and J by 5 bases, with 25 bases between them. From germline, CDR1 is MRHNA and CDR2 SNTAGT. The CDR3 runs to 18 residues. The CDR3 loop is CASSECPTQDRREETQYF. For the CDR3, the DNA is TGTGCCAGCAGTGAGTGTCCCACTCAGGACAGAAGGGAGGAGACCCAGTACTTC.

This clone was observed a handful of times. The chain couples TRBV4-3 to TRBJ2-7; 7 positions agree with TRBD2. The CDR3 is 16 amino acids. CDR1 and CDR2 (germline): LGHNA, YSLEER. V dropped 0 bases and J dropped 2; count of bases not matched to a gene: 7. The CDR3 DNA reads TGCGCCAGCAGCCAAGAGATCGGCGGGGGACCCTACGAGCAGTACTTC. Its protein product is CASSQEIGGGPYEQYF.

Details on this clone: Different DNA sequences within this sample yield the same CDR3. This chain joins TRBV6-5 and TRBJ2-7; 7 bases line up with TRBD1. The germline gives CDR1 MNHEY, CDR2 SVGAGI. This CDR3 is built from 15 residues. Trimming removed 7 bases from V and 6 bases from J; junction bases left unmatched: 15. CDR3 residues: CASTPLTGQGVEQYF. Written as DNA, the CDR3 is TGTGCCAGCACCCCCCTGACGGGGCAGGGGGTCGAGCAGTACTTC.

The rearrangement uses TRBV10-3 and TRBJ2-7; the D gene is possibly TRBD2 (5 bases). Trimming stripped 4 bases from V and 0 bases from J, with 10 bases between. CDR3 length: 14 amino acids. CDR1 and CDR2 (germline): ENHRY, SYGVKD. CDR3 in amino acids: CAISGRAGSYEQYF. DNA of the CDR3: TGTGCCATCAGTGGGCGGGCGGGCTCCTACGAGCAGTACTTC.

This clone was detected once. DNA of the CDR3: TGTGCCAGCAGCCCGACCGGGAGGAGTGAAAAACTGTTTTTT. This gives the protein CASSPTGRSEKLFF. This rearrangement joins TRBV7-3 to TRBJ1-4; no clear D gene. The CDR3 is 14 residues long. Germline assignment: CDR1 SGHTA and CDR2 FQGTGA. V dropped 5 bases and J dropped 7 bases, with 14 bases sitting between them.

CDR3: CSASRAFF. CDR3 DNA sequence: TGCAGTGCTAGTCGTGCTTTCTTT. The chain has TRBV20-1 and TRBJ1-1; D remains ambiguous. CDR3 length: 8 residues. Deletions cut 3 bases from V and 11 bases from J, with 4 bases between. The germline V gene encodes CDR1 DFQATT and CDR2 SNEGSKA (reference sequence).

The J gene is TRBJ2-7, the V gene TRBV11-2; TRBD1 aligns across 8 bases. From germline, CDR1 is SGHAT and CDR2 FQNNGV. The CDR3 has 15 amino acids. J lost 2 bases, V lost 3 bases, and 6 bases had no gene match. The CDR3 loop is CASSFSGGEAYEQYF. CDR3 DNA sequence: TGTGCCAGCAGCTTCTCAGGGGGCGAAGCCTACGAGCAGTACTTC. The full variable domain, completed using reference TRBV11-2 and TRBJ2-7, is EAGVAQSPRYKIIEKRQSVAFWCNPISGHATLYWYQQILGQGPKLLIQFQNNGVVDDSQLPKDRFSAERLKGVDSTLKIQPAKLEDSAVYLCASSFSGGEAYEQYFGPGTRLTVT.

This chain joins TRBV30 and TRBJ1-6; TRBD1 aligns across 10 bases. The germline CDR1 and CDR2 sequences are GTSNPN and SVGIG (reference sequence). Trimming cost V 4 bases and J 8 bases; bases outside gene matches: 5. This CDR3 has 14 amino acids. The CDR3 protein is CAWTWDRGYSPLHF. CDR3 coding DNA: TGTGCCTGGACCTGGGACAGGGGATATTCACCCCTCCACTTT.

V usage is TRBV9 and J usage is TRBJ1-4, with 10 bases fitting TRBD1. V lost 4 bases to trimming and J lost 7 bases; unmatched junction nucleotides: 7. CDR3 length: 15 residues. Germline CDR1 SGDLS, CDR2 YYNGEE. The CDR3 sequence: CASSPRQGAGEKLFF. In DNA form, the CDR3 reads TGTGCCAGCAGCCCCAGACAGGGGGCGGGTGAAAAACTGTTTTTT.

V and J are TRBV19 and TRBJ2-5, with 10 bases matching TRBD1. The V and J ends lost 4 bases and 5 bases, in that order; junction bases with no gene match: 4. CDR3 length: 14 residues. Germline V gene lookup returns CDR1 LNHDA and CDR2 SQIVND (reference sequence). The CDR3 loop is CASSRGTGVETQYF. CDR3 DNA: TGTGCCAGTAGTAGAGGGACAGGGGTTGAGACCCAGTACTTC.